This TCR beta chain was captured in a study of cytotoxic CD8 clonotypes in ibrutinib-treated CLL. As for the study in general: The group held 11 relapsed/refractory and roughly 15 treatment-naive patients, with roughly 17 IGHV unmutated.

Study-wide findings and caveats: Clonality rose at ibrutinib response, held steady in sustained remission, and fell toward baseline at progression.

A word on this clone: Its antigen is not identified.

TCRdb keeps only in-frame clones here, not all; method: immunoSEQ multiplex PCR. The sample lists some 130,000 clones, 70% to 90% occurring once. The sequenced sample was PBMCs, obtained after 24 months of ibrutinib treatment. The source is a human donor with chronic lymphocytic leukemia.

For the CDR3, the DNA is TGTGCCAGCAGCGTAGAGGCGGGGAGGGGAGAGACCCAGTACTTC. Its protein product is CASSVEAGRGETQYF. The chain carries TRBV9 and TRBJ2-5, with 7 bases lining up with TRBD2. This CDR3 is built from 15 residues. The ends lost 0 bases at V and 4 bases at J; junction bases unmatched: 6. Germline V gene data show CDR1 as SGDLS and CDR2 as YYNGEE.